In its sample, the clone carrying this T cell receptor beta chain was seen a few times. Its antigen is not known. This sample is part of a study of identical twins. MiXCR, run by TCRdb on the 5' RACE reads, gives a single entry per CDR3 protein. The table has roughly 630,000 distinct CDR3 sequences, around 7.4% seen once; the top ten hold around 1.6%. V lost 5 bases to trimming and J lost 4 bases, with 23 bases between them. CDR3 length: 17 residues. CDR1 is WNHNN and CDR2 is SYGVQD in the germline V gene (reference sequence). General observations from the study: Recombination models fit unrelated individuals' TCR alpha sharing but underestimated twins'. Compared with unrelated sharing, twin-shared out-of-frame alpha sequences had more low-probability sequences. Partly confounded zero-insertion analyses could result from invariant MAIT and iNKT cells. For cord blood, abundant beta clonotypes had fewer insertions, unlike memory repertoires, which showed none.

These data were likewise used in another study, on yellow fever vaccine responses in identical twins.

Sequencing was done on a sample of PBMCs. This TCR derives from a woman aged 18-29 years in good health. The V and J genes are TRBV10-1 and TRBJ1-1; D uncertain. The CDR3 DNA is TGCGCCAGCAGTATATCCACCGACATCACCGTCGTCACTGAAGCTTTCTTT. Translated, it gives CASSISTDITVVTEAFF.